The clone carrying this T cell receptor (beta chain) was recorded at least ten times. Exclusion of patients followed from uncontrolled infection, other autoimmune disease, pregnancy or lactation. Amplified TCR beta CDR3 regions derived from RNA transcripts. The primer set for the first-round RT-PCR of the TCR CDR3 was HTBI. TCRdb used MiXCR to reprocess the multiplex PCR reads, holding one entry per CDR3 protein. The table includes 350,000 to 500,000 distinct CDR3 sequences, approximately 15% detected once. The sample originates from a study of T cells in Graves' hyperthyroidism and ophthalmopathy. There are 16 residues in the CDR3. Germline V lookup: CDR1 MNHEY, CDR2 SVGEGT. V was clipped by 8 bases and J by 3 bases, with 20 bases between them.

This rearrangement joins TRBV6-2 or TRBV6-3 to TRBJ1-5; tentative D call: TRBD1 (5 bases). This TCR was sampled from a woman under 30 with Graves' hyperthyroidism. The sample comprised blood. For the CDR3, the DNA is TGTGCCAGCGAAGAGATAAACGGGGCGTACAATCAGCCCCAGCATTTT. It encodes CASEEINGAYNQPQHF.